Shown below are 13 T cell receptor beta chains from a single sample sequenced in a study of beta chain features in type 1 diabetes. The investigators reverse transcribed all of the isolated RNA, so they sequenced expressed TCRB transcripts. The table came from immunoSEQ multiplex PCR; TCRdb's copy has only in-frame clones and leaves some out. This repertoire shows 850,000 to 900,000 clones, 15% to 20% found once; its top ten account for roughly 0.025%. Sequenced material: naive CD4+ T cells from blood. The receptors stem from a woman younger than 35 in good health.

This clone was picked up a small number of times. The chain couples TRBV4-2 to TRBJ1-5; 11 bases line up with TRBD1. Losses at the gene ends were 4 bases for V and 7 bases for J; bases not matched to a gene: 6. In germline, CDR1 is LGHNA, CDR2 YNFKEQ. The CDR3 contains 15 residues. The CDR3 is CASSPRTGGGQPQHF. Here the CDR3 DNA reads TGTGCCAGCAGCCCAAGGACAGGGGGCGGCCAGCCCCAGCATTTT.

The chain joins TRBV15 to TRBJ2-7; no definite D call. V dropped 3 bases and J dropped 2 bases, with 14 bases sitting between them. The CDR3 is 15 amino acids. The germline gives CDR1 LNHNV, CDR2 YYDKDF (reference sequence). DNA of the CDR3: TGTGCCACCAGCAGGGACCCGCAGATGACCTACGAGCAGTACTTC. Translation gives CATSRDPQMTYEQYF.

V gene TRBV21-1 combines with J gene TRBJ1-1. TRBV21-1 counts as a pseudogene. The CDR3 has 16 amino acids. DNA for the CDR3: TGTGCCAGCCCGAAGTCAGCGGGGGCACAATCCACTGAAGCTTTCTTT. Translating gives CASPKSAGAQSTEAFF.

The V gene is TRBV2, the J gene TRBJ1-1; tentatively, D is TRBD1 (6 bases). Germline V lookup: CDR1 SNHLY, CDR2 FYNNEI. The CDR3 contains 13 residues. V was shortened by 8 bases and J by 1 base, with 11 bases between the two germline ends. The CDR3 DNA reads TGTGCCAGCTTTAAGGACAGGAACACTGAAGCTTTCTTT. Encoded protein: CASFKDRNTEAFF.

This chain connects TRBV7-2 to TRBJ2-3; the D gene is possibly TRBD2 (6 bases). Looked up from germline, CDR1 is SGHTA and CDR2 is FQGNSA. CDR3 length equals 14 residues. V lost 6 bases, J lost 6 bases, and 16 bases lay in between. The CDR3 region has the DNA TGTGCCAGCAGGGTCGTGGAGGGCCGGGATACGCAGTATTTT. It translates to CASRVVEGRDTQYF.

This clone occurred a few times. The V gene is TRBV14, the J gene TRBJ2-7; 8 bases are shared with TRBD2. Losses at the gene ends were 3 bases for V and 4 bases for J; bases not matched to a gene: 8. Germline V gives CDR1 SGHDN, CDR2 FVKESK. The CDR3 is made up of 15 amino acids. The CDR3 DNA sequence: TGTGCCAGCAGCCATAAGCGGGAGCAACGGTACGAGCAGTACTTC. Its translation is CASSHKREQRYEQYF.

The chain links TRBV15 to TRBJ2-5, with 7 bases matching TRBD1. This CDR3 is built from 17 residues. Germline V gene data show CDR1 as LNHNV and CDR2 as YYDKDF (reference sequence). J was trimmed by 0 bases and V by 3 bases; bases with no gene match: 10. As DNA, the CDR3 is TGTGCCACCAGCAGGCCCCGGGACAGACGGTACCAAGAGACCCAGTACTTC. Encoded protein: CATSRPRDRRYQETQYF.

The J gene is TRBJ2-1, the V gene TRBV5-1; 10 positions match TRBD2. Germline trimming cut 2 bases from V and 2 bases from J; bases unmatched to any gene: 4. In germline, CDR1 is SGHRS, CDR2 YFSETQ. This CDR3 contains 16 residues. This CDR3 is CASSFSLAGTYNEQFF. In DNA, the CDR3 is TGCGCCAGCAGCTTCTCACTAGCGGGGACCTACAATGAGCAGTTCTTC.

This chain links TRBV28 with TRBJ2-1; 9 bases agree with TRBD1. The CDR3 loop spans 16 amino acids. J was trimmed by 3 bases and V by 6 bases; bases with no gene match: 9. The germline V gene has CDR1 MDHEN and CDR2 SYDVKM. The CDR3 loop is CASSLAGTGNYNEQFF. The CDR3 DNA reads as TGTGCCAGCAGCCTCGCCGGGACAGGGAACTACAATGAGCAGTTCTTC.

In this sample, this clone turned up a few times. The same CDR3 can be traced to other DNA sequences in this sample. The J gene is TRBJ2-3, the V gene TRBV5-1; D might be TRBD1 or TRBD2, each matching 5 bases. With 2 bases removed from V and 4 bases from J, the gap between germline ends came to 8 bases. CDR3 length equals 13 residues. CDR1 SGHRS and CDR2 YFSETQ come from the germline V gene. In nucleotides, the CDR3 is TGCGCCAGCAGCTTATGGGGACCAGATACGCAGTATTTT. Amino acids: CASSLWGPDTQYF.

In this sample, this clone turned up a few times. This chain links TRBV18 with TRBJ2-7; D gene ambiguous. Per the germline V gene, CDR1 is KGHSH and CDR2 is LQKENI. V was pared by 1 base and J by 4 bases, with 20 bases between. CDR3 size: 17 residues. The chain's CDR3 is CASSPLVGRHGEYEQYF. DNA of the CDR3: TGTGCCAGCTCACCACTGGTTGGACGACACGGAGAGTACGAGCAGTACTTC.

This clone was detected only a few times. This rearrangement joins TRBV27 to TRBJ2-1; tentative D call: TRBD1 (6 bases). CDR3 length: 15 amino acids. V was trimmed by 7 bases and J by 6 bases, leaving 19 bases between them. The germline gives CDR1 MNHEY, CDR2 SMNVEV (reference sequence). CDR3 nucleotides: TGTGCCAGCACAGAGTCCGGGACACCCTTCAATGAGCAGTTCTTC. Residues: CASTESGTPFNEQFF.

The CDR3 region is CASSSRGSRLTGELFF. The CDR3 coding sequence is TGCGCCAGCAGCTCCCGGGGTAGCCGCCTCACCGGGGAGCTGTTTTTT. The rearrangement joins TRBV5-1 to TRBJ2-2, with D perhaps TRBD2 (5 bases). Germline V lookup: CDR1 SGHRS, CDR2 YFSETQ. The V end was cut by 3 bases, the J end by 4 bases, with 16 bases between. The CDR3 has 16 residues.